This TCR beta chain was profiled in a study of blood T cell repertoires in COVID-19. Looking at the study overall: Some COVID-19 samples were acute and others convalescent; all came from the United States, Italy and Spain. T cells, B-cell-depleted T cells, or PBMCs supplied cDNA or gDNA.

Germline loops: CDR1 SGHRS, CDR2 YFSETQ. CDR3 length: 16 amino acids. V lost 4 bases, J lost 3 bases, and 11 bases stayed unmatched. In the authors' workflow: Amplified reference gene primers provided the basis for estimating nucleated cell counts. Clones were sequenced by immunoSEQ multiplex PCR, and TCRdb holds only the in-frame ones, with some missing. D and trimming were read from the DNA, whereas the V and J calls and clone size are those reported in that table. This sample carries about 97,000 clones, 91% of them seen once, and the ten largest clones take roughly 4.2%. The sequence was obtained from a man younger than 30 with acute or convalescent COVID-19. The chain couples TRBV5-1 to TRBJ1-1; 8 bases are shared with TRBD1. Sequenced sample: peripheral blood. CDR3 nucleotides: TGCGCCAGCAGCCCCCGGACAGGGTGGGAGGACACTGAAGCTTTCTTT. Translated: CASSPRTGWEDTEAFF.